A single sample is the source of the 28 T cell receptor beta chains below, sequenced in a study of control samples from healthy donors and cancer patients. Libraries were prepared by immunoSEQ multiplex PCR; TCRdb keeps only in-frame clonotypes and omits some of them. Of roughly 200,000 clones listed, roughly 94% are singletons. Sequencing was performed on blood. The receptors originated from a man aged 50 or older in good health.

The CDR3 is CASSYWGGSLNYGYTF. As DNA, the CDR3 is TGTGCCAGCAGTTACTGGGGGGGGTCTCTCAACTATGGCTACACCTTC. The chain combines TRBV6-5 with TRBJ1-2, with D maybe TRBD1 (5 bases). Germline V gene data show CDR1 as MNHEY and CDR2 as SVGAGI. The CDR3 contains 16 residues. V was trimmed by 1 base and J by 2 bases, leaving 14 bases between them.

The chain has TRBV7-2 and TRBJ1-2; 8 bases line up with TRBD1. The CDR3 contains 14 residues. CDR1 is SGHTA, CDR2 FQGNSA, per germline. After removal of 0 bases from V and 8 bases from J, the junction contained 5 bases not matched to a gene. This CDR3 reads CASSLAADRAGYTF. The CDR3 coding sequence is TGTGCCAGCAGCTTAGCGGCGGACAGGGCCGGCTACACCTTC.

This chain joins TRBV28 and TRBJ2-1; 11 nucleotides line up with TRBD2. The CDR3 is 11 residues long. V lost 5 bases and J lost 15; bases outside the gene matches: 3. Germline lookup yields CDR1 MDHEN and CDR2 SYDVKM. The CDR3: CASSRLAGRFF. The CDR3 DNA reads TGTGCCAGCAGTCGACTAGCGGGGAGGTTCTTC.

The chain employs TRBV10-3 and TRBJ1-1; TRBD1 agrees at 9 bases. J gave up 3 bases and V 6 bases, and 2 bases lay outside the gene matches. CDR1 is ENHRY, CDR2 SYGVKD, per germline. The CDR3 contains 13 residues. The CDR3 sequence: CAISRTGDTEAFF. DNA for the CDR3: TGTGCCATCAGCCGGACAGGGGACACTGAAGCTTTCTTT.

The chain couples TRBV13 to TRBJ2-5, with no clear D. Germline values: CDR1 PRHDT, CDR2 FYEKMQ (reference sequence). This CDR3 has 13 amino acids. V was clipped by 4 bases and J by 4 bases, with 10 bases between them. The CDR3 protein is CASSSLASETQYF. CDR3 in DNA: TGTGCCAGCAGCTCCCTCGCGTCAGAGACCCAGTACTTC.

The rearrangement joins TRBV7-2 to TRBJ1-4; D is unresolved. This CDR3 region has 11 residues. The germline CDR1 and CDR2 sequences are SGHTA and FQGNSA. V lost 1 base and J 11 bases, leaving 5 bases between the germline ends. As DNA, the CDR3 is TGTGCCAGCAGCTTAGGCTATAAACTGTTTTTT. This codes for CASSLGYKLFF.

This clone was observed once. The chain links TRBV7-9 to TRBJ2-3; 13 bases are a match to TRBD2. The germline gives CDR1 SEHNR, CDR2 FQNEAQ (reference sequence). Trimming at V came to 5 bases and at J to 7 bases, leaving 6 bases not matched to a gene. This CDR3 has 15 residues. CDR3 DNA sequence: TGTGCCAGCAGCCGGACTAGCGGGGGAAGGAATACGCAGTATTTT. The encoded protein is CASSRTSGGRNTQYF.

The gene calls are TRBV3-1 (or the pseudogene TRBV3-2) and TRBJ1-5; possible D gene TRBD1, 6 bases. This CDR3 has 14 amino acids. From germline, CDR1 is LGHDT and CDR2 YNNKEL (reference sequence). V lost 4 bases to trimming and J lost 5 bases, with 12 bases between them. The CDR3 DNA is TGTGCCAGCAGCCTAGGTGGACAGCATCAGCCCCAGCATTTT. Amino acids: CASSLGGQHQPQHF.

The rearrangement uses TRBV5-1 and TRBJ2-3, with a tentative D call TRBD2 (5 bases). V shed 2 bases and J shed 4 bases, with 14 bases lying between them. Germline CDR1 reads SGHRS; CDR2 reads YFSETQ. The CDR3 totals 15 residues. Here the CDR3 reads CASSFLAGSPDTQYF. The CDR3 nucleotides read TGCGCCAGCAGCTTTCTGGCGGGCTCCCCAGATACGCAGTATTTT.

Only one count was recorded for this clone. The chain links TRBV27 to TRBJ1-5, with 8 bases aligning to TRBD1. Germline lookup yields CDR1 MNHEY and CDR2 SMNVEV (reference sequence). The CDR3 covers 15 residues. V gave up 4 bases and J gave up 2 bases; unmatched junction bases: 4. The CDR3 protein is CASSSGQGGNQPQHF. CDR3 sequence (DNA): TGTGCCAGCAGTTCCGGACAGGGAGGCAATCAGCCCCAGCATTTT.

This rearrangement joins TRBV5-4 to TRBJ2-5; D gene uncertain. This CDR3 contains 11 residues. The germline V and J ends were trimmed by 2 bases and 3 bases, with 2 bases remaining between them. Germline assignment: CDR1 SGHNT and CDR2 YYREEE (reference sequence). The CDR3 sequence: CASSFKETQYF. For the CDR3, the DNA is TGTGCCAGCAGCTTTAAAGAGACCCAGTACTTC.

The chain has TRBV7-3 and TRBJ1-1; D not resolved. In germline, CDR1 is SGHTA, CDR2 FQGTGA. This CDR3 is built from 13 residues. Trimming cost V 6 bases and J 1 base, with 9 bases left between them. CDR3 coding DNA: TGTGCCAGCAGTGGAAGCGCGAACACTGAAGCTTTCTTT. Translation: CASSGSANTEAFF.

The genes are TRBV5-1 and TRBJ1-2; 8 bases line up with TRBD1. The J segment lost 5 bases and the V segment lost 3 bases, leaving 6 bases of the junction unmatched. The CDR3 covers 14 residues. Germline-derived CDR1 and CDR2 are SGHRS and YFSETQ. The CDR3 coding sequence is TGCGCCAGCAGCTCGACAGGGGTAGAGTATGGCTACACCTTC. As protein: CASSSTGVEYGYTF.

For this clone: The junction shows a germline mismatch at one end, possibly a read error. This sequence joins TRBV11-3 and TRBJ1-1; D is possibly TRBD1 (5 bases). The germline CDR1 and CDR2 sequences are SGHNT and YENEEA. CDR3 length equals 16 residues. The CDR3 reads CASSLYSGKVKTEAFF. The CDR3 DNA reads TGTGCCAGCAGCTTATATTCAGGGAAGGTGAAGACTGAAGCTTTCTTT. Full variable domain (missing parts from reference TRBV11-3 and TRBJ1-1): EAGVVQSPRYKIIEKKQPVAFWCNPISGHNTLYWYLQNLGQGPELLIRYENEEAVDDSQLPKDRFSAERLKGVDSTLKIQPAELGDSAVYLCASSLYSGKVKTEAFFGQGTRLTVV.

The rearrangement links TRBV5-1 to TRBJ1-1; possibly TRBD1 for D (6 bases). Germline-derived CDR1 and CDR2 are SGHRS and YFSETQ. CDR3 length: 15 amino acids. Between the trimmed V and J ends, which lost 1 base and 4 bases, there was a span of 14 bases. The chain's CDR3 is CASSLLQGGSTEAFF. CDR3 sequence (DNA): TGCGCCAGCAGCTTGCTACAGGGAGGATCCACTGAAGCTTTCTTT. The whole variable domain, remainder taken from reference TRBV5-1 and TRBJ1-1, is KAGVTQTPRYLIKTRGQQVTLSCSPISGHRSVSWYQQTPGQGLQFLFEYFSETQRNKGNFPGRFSGRQFSNSRSEMNVSTLELGDSALYLCASSLLQGGSTEAFFGQGTRLTVV.

The chain has TRBV7-2 and TRBJ1-5, with D unclear. There are 13 residues in the CDR3. In germline, CDR1 is SGHTA, CDR2 FQGNSA. Trimming pared 2 bases from V and 7 bases from J, leaving 9 bases between. CDR3 DNA: TGTGCCAGCAGCTTAATGGGGAGCCAGCCCCAGCATTTT. Translating it yields CASSLMGSQPQHF.

V gene TRBV7-2 combines with J gene TRBJ2-3, with D perhaps matching TRBD2 (5 bases). V was pared by 3 bases and J by 2 bases, with 9 bases between. The CDR3 covers 14 residues. The V gene's germline CDR1 is SGHTA and CDR2 FQGNSA. The CDR3 bases are TGTGCCAGCAGCTTCGGACTCGTCACAGATACGCAGTATTTT. The encoded protein is CASSFGLVTDTQYF.

This chain connects TRBV5-1 to TRBJ2-6, with a tentative D call TRBD1 (6 bases). Trimming pared 4 bases from V and 2 bases from J, leaving 10 bases between. From germline, CDR1 is SGHRS and CDR2 YFSETQ. There are 15 residues in the CDR3. CDR3 residues: CASSLGQTGANVLTF. CDR3 coding DNA: TGCGCCAGCAGCCTCGGACAGACTGGGGCCAACGTCCTGACTTTC.

The chain recombines TRBV5-1 with TRBJ1-6; TRBD1 aligns across 9 bases. The junction had 10 bases not matched to a gene; V was cut back by 0 bases and J by 6 bases. The CDR3 contains 18 residues. Germline CDR1 reads SGHRS; CDR2 reads YFSETQ. The CDR3, as DNA: TGCGCCAGCAGCTTGGGGGCCGGGACAGGGTATACTAATTCACCCCTCCACTTT. This sequence encodes CASSLGAGTGYTNSPLHF.

The V gene is TRBV2, the J gene TRBJ1-1, with D uncertain. V shed 10 bases and J shed 2 bases, with 14 bases lying between them. Per the germline V gene, CDR1 is SNHLY and CDR2 is FYNNEI. This CDR3 spans 13 amino acids. CDR3 nucleotide sequence: TGTGCCACCAGACCAGAAACTAACACTGAAGCTTTCTTT. This codes for CATRPETNTEAFF.

CDR3 sequence (DNA): TGTGCCAGCAGCTTAGACGGGACAGGCCGCGGAGCTTTCTTT. Translating it yields CASSLDGTGRGAFF. The chain couples TRBV11-3 to TRBJ1-1; 8 nucleotides line up with TRBD1. The CDR3 is made up of 14 amino acids. The germline CDR1 and CDR2 sequences are SGHNT and YENEEA. The trim removed 0 bases at V and 10 bases at J, leaving 7 bases unmatched.

The gene calls are TRBV5-6 and TRBJ2-5; the D is unclear. Germline CDR1 and CDR2: SGHDT and YYEEEE. The CDR3 runs 14 residues. The germline V and J ends were trimmed by 3 bases and 5 bases, with 14 bases remaining between them. CDR3 residues: CASSSEPIEETQYF. CDR3 nucleotides: TGTGCCAGCAGCTCAGAGCCGATCGAGGAGACCCAGTACTTC.

This chain connects TRBV19 to TRBJ1-2; 9 nucleotides agree with TRBD1. The ends lost 4 bases at V and 6 bases at J; junction bases unmatched: 6. Germline CDR1 is LNHDA and CDR2 is SQIVND (reference sequence). The CDR3 spans 14 residues. CDR3 residues: CASSTSRDRDGYTF. In DNA form, the CDR3 reads TGTGCCAGTAGTACCTCGCGGGACAGGGATGGCTACACCTTC.

This chain uses TRBV28 with TRBJ2-7; maybe TRBD1 (6 bases). This CDR3 region has 13 residues. Trimming left V 11 bases short and J 5 bases short, with 19 bases between. The germline V gene has CDR1 MDHEN and CDR2 SYDVKM. The DNA for the CDR3 is TGTGCCGTCCGAGACAGGAGACCGGACGAGCAGTACTTC. Translating it yields CAVRDRRPDEQYF.

This chain links TRBV19 with TRBJ1-1; D perhaps matches TRBD1 (5 bases). Trimming stripped 8 bases from V and 6 bases from J, with 22 bases between. In germline, CDR1 is LNHDA, CDR2 SQIVND (reference sequence). The CDR3 runs to 15 residues. CDR3 coding DNA: TGTGCCAGTCACAAATCCGGGGGTAGGGTTGCTGAAGCTTTCTTT. Translating gives CASHKSGGRVAEAFF.

The V call is TRBV7-2, the J call TRBJ1-2, with TRBD1 matching over 7 bases. The CDR3 extends over 15 amino acids. The V gene's germline CDR1 is SGHTA and CDR2 FQGNSA. Trimming took 5 bases from V and 0 from J; bases not matched to a gene: 6. The CDR3, as DNA: TGTGCCAGCAGCCGTGGACAGGACTCTAACTATGGCTACACCTTC. This codes for CASSRGQDSNYGYTF.

The chain employs TRBV2 and TRBJ2-3; D is uncertain. V was cut by 9 bases and J by 2 bases, with 15 bases left in between. The CDR3 length is 14 residues. CDR1 is SNHLY and CDR2 is FYNNEI in the germline V gene. The CDR3 protein is CASGSATTTDTQYF. CDR3 DNA sequence: TGTGCCAGTGGGTCCGCTACGACCACAGATACGCAGTATTTT.

The chain joins TRBV28 to TRBJ1-5, with 10 nucleotides matching TRBD1. V lost 3 bases, J lost 0 bases, and 8 bases stayed unmatched. The length of the CDR3 is 18 residues. CDR1 is MDHEN and CDR2 is SYDVKM in the germline V gene. This CDR3 is CASSLKDRGYHSNQPQHF. CDR3 in DNA: TGTGCCAGCAGTTTGAAGGACAGGGGGTATCATAGCAATCAGCCCCAGCATTTT. The full variable domain, in which reference TRBV28 and TRBJ1-5 provide the parts outside the CDR3, is DVKVTQSSRYLVKRTGEKVFLECVQDMDHENMFWYRQDPGLGLRLIYFSYDVKMKEKGDIPEGYSVSREKKERFSLILESASTNQTSMYLCASSLKDRGYHSNQPQHFGDGTRLSIL.